This TCR beta chain was sequenced in a study of blood T cells in healthy people across ages. There are 12 residues in the CDR3. Germline V CDR1 and CDR2: DFQATT, SNEGSKA (reference sequence). V was clipped by 0 bases and J by 11 bases; unmatched bases: 5. Alongside a J-beta primer mix, a sample-barcoded 5' primer served in a second PCR lasting about 6 to 12 cycles. TCRdb called the 5' RACE reads again in MiXCR, with one record for every CDR3 protein. The data hold 600,000 to 850,000 distinct CDR3 sequences, with 20% to 25% observed a single time. These data were also reused for a study on T cells of mothers and their children.

This TCR derives from a boy aged 5 to 17 in good health. The J gene is TRBJ2-3, the V gene TRBV20-1, with TRBD1 identical over 7 bases. Sequencing used blood. DNA of the CDR3: TGCAGTGCTAGAGATGGGGACAGCAAGCAGTATTTT. This sequence encodes CSARDGDSKQYF.